The clone carrying this T cell receptor (beta chain) was detected a few times. Its target is unknown. The sample comes from a study of blood T cells in healthy people across ages. Each sample used at least 6 million PBMCs. This CDR3 has 13 amino acids. Per germline, CDR1 SGDLS and CDR2 YYNGEE. V gave up 2 bases and J gave up 2 bases, with 8 bases separating them. Alongside a J-beta primer mix, a sample-barcoded 5' primer served in a second PCR lasting about 6 to 11 cycles. Each CDR3 protein is one row after TCRdb ran MiXCR on the 5' RACE reads. In the table there are over a million distinct CDR3 sequences, 35% to 45% of which are singletons. Findings and limits, study-wide: Both higher diversity and more naive CD4+ cells marked long-lived donors when set against aged donors. Lack of knowledge of donor CMV status possibly confounded expanded clonotype changes. The authors considered diversity estimates from one million T cells to be underestimates.

Sequencing was performed on blood. The chain employs TRBV9 and TRBJ2-7; no clear D. The source of this sequence is a young woman in good health. The CDR3 DNA reads TGTGCCAGCAGCGTTGGAACCCCCTACGAGCAGTACTTC. Translated, it gives CASSVGTPYEQYF.